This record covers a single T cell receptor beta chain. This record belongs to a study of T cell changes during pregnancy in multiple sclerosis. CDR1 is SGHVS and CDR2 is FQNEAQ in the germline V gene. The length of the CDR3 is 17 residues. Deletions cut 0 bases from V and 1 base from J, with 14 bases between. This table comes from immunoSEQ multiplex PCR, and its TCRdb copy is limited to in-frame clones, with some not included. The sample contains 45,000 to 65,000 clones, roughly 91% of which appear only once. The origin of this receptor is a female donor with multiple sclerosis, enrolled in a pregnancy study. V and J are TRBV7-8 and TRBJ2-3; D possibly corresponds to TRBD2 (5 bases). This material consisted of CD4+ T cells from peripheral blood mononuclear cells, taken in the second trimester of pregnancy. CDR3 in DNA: TGTGCCAGCAGCTTAGCCCCTAGGAGGACGGGCACAGATACGCAGTATTTT. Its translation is CASSLAPRRTGTDTQYF. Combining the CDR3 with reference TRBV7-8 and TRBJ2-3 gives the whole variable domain GAGVSQSPRYKVAKRGQDVALRCDPISGHVSLFWYQQALGQGPEFLTYFQNEAQLDKSGLPSDRFFAERPEGSVSTLKIQRTQQEDSAVYLCASSLAPRRTGTDTQYFGPGTRLTVL.